Included here is one T cell receptor beta chain sequence, with context. Its matching antigen is unknown. Extraction and reverse transcription of RNA yielded cDNA as the sequencing template. TCRdb keeps only in-frame clones here, not all; method: immunoSEQ multiplex PCR. The sample lists about 180,000 clones; roughly 63% were seen once. The data were taken from a study of CD8+ T cells in alopecia areata. V lost 2 bases and J 0 bases, leaving 17 bases between the germline ends. The CDR3 spans 17 residues. Germline-derived CDR1 and CDR2 are SGHRS and YFSETQ. General study results and limits: For lesional scalp, especially alopecia totalis/universalis, clonality was higher than in normal scalp.

Specimens obtained from alopecia areata patients comprised lesional scalp punch biopsies and peripheral blood. The TCR sequence derives from a human donor with alopecia areata. The sequences come from CD4+ T cells sorted from blood, collected at week 0. The chain couples TRBV5-1 to TRBJ1-1, with D possibly being TRBD1 (6 bases). DNA of the CDR3: TGCGCCAGCAGCTTTACAGGGAGGTCGAAAATGAACACTGAAGCTTTCTTT. It is translated as CASSFTGRSKMNTEAFF.